A single sample gave rise to the 10 T cell receptor beta chains below, sequenced in a study of OX40 agonist ivuxolimab in advanced cancers. Data came from immunoSEQ multiplex PCR; TCRdb stores just in-frame clones and leaves some out. The sample shows 55,000 to 80,000 clones, about 91% of them seen only once. Here the sequenced sample was CD4+ or CD8+ T cells sorted from blood, taken in a trial of the OX40 agonist ivuxolimab. These TCRs come from an adult with an advanced solid tumor such as melanoma, head and neck, liver or kidney cancer.

This clone has just a few counts. The rearrangement joins TRBV5-6 to TRBJ1-1; D gene unclear. Germline CDR1 and CDR2: SGHDT and YYEEEE. This CDR3 region has 12 residues. Trimming removed 2 bases from V and 5 bases from J, with 7 bases in between. This CDR3 reads CASSLRGTEAFF. The CDR3 region has the DNA TGTGCCAGCAGCTTAAGAGGGACTGAAGCTTTCTTT.

The rearrangement joins TRBV29-1 to TRBJ2-1; D gene unclear. Looked up from germline, CDR1 is SQVTM and CDR2 is ANQGSEA. With 0 bases removed from V and 10 bases from J, the gap between germline ends came to 10 bases. CDR3 length equals 12 residues. The CDR3 DNA follows: TGCAGCGTTGAAGATATGGGTTGGGAGCAGTTCTTC. This gives the protein CSVEDMGWEQFF.

This chain connects TRBV7-3 to TRBJ1-3, with unresolved D. Trimming cost V 1 base and J 0 bases, with 10 bases left between them. Per germline, CDR1 SGHTA and CDR2 FQGTGA. The length of the CDR3 is 16 residues. The CDR3 loop is CASSLRSQNSGNTIYF. CDR3 DNA: TGTGCCAGCAGCTTAAGGAGTCAGAACTCTGGAAACACCATATATTTT.

In this sample, this clone is medium-sized (0.01 to 0.1%). The J gene is TRBJ2-4, the V gene TRBV18, with D unresolved. In germline, CDR1 is KGHSH, CDR2 LQKENI. Trimming took off 3 bases at V and 0 bases at J, with 3 bases between the two ends. CDR3 size: 13 residues. The CDR3: CASSPEAKNIQYF. In DNA form, the CDR3 reads TGTGCCAGCTCACCGGAAGCCAAAAACATTCAGTACTTC. Variable domain in full (rest from reference TRBV18 and TRBJ2-4): NAGVMQNPRHLVRRRGQEARLRCSPMKGHSHVYWYRQLPEEGLKFMVYLQKENIIDESGMPKERFSAEFPKEGPSILRIQQVVRGDSAAYFCASSPEAKNIQYFGAGTRLSVL.

The CDR3 DNA reads TGTGCCAGTAGCACAGGGGGGAACACTGAAGCTTTCTTT. This gives the protein CASSTGGNTEAFF. The chain joins TRBV19 to TRBJ1-1; 8 positions match TRBD1. The germline V gene encodes CDR1 LNHDA and CDR2 SQIVND (reference sequence). The CDR3 has 13 residues. The ends lost 6 bases at V and 1 base at J; junction bases unmatched: 1.

The chain uses TRBV30 and TRBJ2-7; D is uncertain. The CDR3 covers 13 residues. Trimming took 5 bases from V and 0 from J, leaving 11 bases between them. CDR1 GTSNPN and CDR2 SVGIG come from the germline V gene (reference sequence). The CDR3 DNA reads TGTGCCTGGGAGACTGGTTACTCCTACGAGCAGTACTTC. Its protein is CAWETGYSYEQYF.

The chain combines TRBV9 with TRBJ2-7; a possible D gene is TRBD2 (5 bases). Trimming took off 0 bases at V and 0 bases at J, with 10 bases between the two ends. Germline V lookup: CDR1 SGDLS, CDR2 YYNGEE. CDR3 length equals 15 residues. CDR3: CASSVEEESSYEQYF. For the CDR3, the DNA is TGTGCCAGCAGCGTAGAGGAGGAGAGCTCCTACGAGCAGTACTTC.

This chain connects TRBV5-6 to TRBJ1-1, with 7 bases matching TRBD1. The CDR3 runs to 16 residues. In germline, CDR1 is SGHDT, CDR2 YYEEEE. V shed 0 bases, J shed 0 bases, and the junction held 5 bases outside the gene matches. CDR3 region: CASSLAEQGMNTEAFF. The CDR3 nucleotides are TGTGCCAGCAGCTTGGCTGAACAGGGGATGAACACTGAAGCTTTCTTT.

The gene calls are TRBV15 and TRBJ2-1, with D tentatively TRBD1 or TRBD2 (6 bases each). Between the trimmed V and J ends, which lost 3 bases and 4 bases, there was a span of 13 bases. Germline V gene sequence: CDR1 LNHNV, CDR2 YYDKDF (reference sequence). CDR3 size: 15 residues. CDR3 region: CATSSGRGVYNEQFF. In DNA form, the CDR3 reads TGTGCCACCAGCAGCGGTAGGGGGGTTTACAATGAGCAGTTCTTC.

V gene TRBV28 combines with J gene TRBJ1-5; D ambiguous. Looked up from germline, CDR1 is MDHEN and CDR2 is SYDVKM. Trimming stripped 7 bases from V and 4 bases from J, with 23 bases between. CDR3 size: 17 residues. The CDR3 region is CASTITPATRRNQPQHF. CDR3 nucleotides: TGTGCCAGCACCATAACCCCGGCCACCCGACGGAATCAGCCCCAGCATTTT.